The 9 T cell receptor beta chains below all came from one sample that was sequenced in a study of shared clonotypes between healthy human individuals. Produced via immunoSEQ multiplex PCR; TCRdb's table is partial and in-frame only. The table shows 2 million to 2.5 million clones, with approximately 96% occurring only once. The sequencing input was naive CD4+ T cells sorted from blood. The subset here: CD45RA+ positively selected. The receptor source for this set is a man aged 18 to 35 in good health.

This chain's CDR3 is CASSLRTSGSINEQFF. CDR3 DNA: TGTGCCAGCAGCTTAAGAACTAGCGGGAGTATCAATGAGCAGTTCTTC. This chain joins TRBV7-8 and TRBJ2-1; TRBD2 matches at 11 bases. The V gene's germline CDR1 is SGHVS and CDR2 FQNEAQ. Trimming at V came to 2 bases and at J to 6 bases, leaving 6 bases not matched to a gene. This CDR3 spans 16 amino acids.

V gene TRBV13 combines with J gene TRBJ2-1; the match to TRBD1 covers 7 bases. Germline V CDR1 and CDR2: PRHDT, FYEKMQ (reference sequence). This CDR3 is built from 15 residues. After removal of 4 bases from V and 3 bases from J, the junction contained 6 bases not matched to a gene. Written as DNA, the CDR3 is TGTGCCAGCAGCTCCTGGGACAGCCACTACAATGAGCAGTTCTTC. Translation: CASSSWDSHYNEQFF. Variable domain in full (rest from reference TRBV13 and TRBJ2-1): AAGVIQSPRHLIKEKRETATLKCYPIPRHDTVYWYQQGPGQDPQFLISFYEKMQSDKGSIPDRFSAQQFSDYHSELNMSSLELGDSALYFCASSSWDSHYNEQFFGPGTRLTVL.

The chain joins TRBV5-6 to TRBJ2-3, with 9 bases lining up with TRBD1. Unmatched junction bases numbered 8, after V lost 3 bases and J lost 0 bases. Germline CDR1 reads SGHDT; CDR2 reads YYEEEE. This CDR3 has 17 amino acids. The CDR3 spells CASSWTGQGMSTDTQYF. The CDR3 DNA sequence: TGTGCCAGCAGCTGGACCGGACAGGGGATGAGCACAGATACGCAGTATTTT.

The chain joins TRBV7-9 to TRBJ2-7, with 7 bases matching TRBD2. From germline, CDR1 is SEHNR and CDR2 FQNEAQ (reference sequence). The CDR3 consists of 14 residues. Trimming removed 8 bases from V and 7 bases from J; junction bases left unmatched: 14. The CDR3, as DNA: TGTGCCAGCGCCTTGAGCGGGGTGGTGGGGGAGCAGTACTTC. Translated, it gives CASALSGVVGEQYF.

The genes are TRBV11-2 and TRBJ2-7; D not certain. The CDR3 extends over 14 amino acids. Looked up from germline, CDR1 is SGHAT and CDR2 is FQNNGV. V was trimmed by 4 bases and J by 2 bases, leaving 12 bases between them. DNA for the CDR3: TGTGCCAGCAGCTCATCGGCAGGAACCTACGAGCAGTACTTC. It is translated as CASSSSAGTYEQYF. Variable domain in full (rest from reference TRBV11-2 and TRBJ2-7): EAGVAQSPRYKIIEKRQSVAFWCNPISGHATLYWYQQILGQGPKLLIQFQNNGVVDDSQLPKDRFSAERLKGVDSTLKIQPAKLEDSAVYLCASSSSAGTYEQYFGPGTRLTVT.

The chain couples TRBV11-2 to TRBJ2-7, with TRBD2 matching over 11 bases. Germline V gene lookup returns CDR1 SGHAT and CDR2 FQNNGV. J was trimmed by 4 bases and V by 5 bases; bases with no gene match: 4. There are 14 residues in the CDR3. For the CDR3, the DNA is TGTGCCAGCAGCCCTGTAGCGGGGGGGTACGAGCAGTACTTC. This gives the protein CASSPVAGGYEQYF. Full variable domain (missing parts from reference TRBV11-2 and TRBJ2-7): EAGVAQSPRYKIIEKRQSVAFWCNPISGHATLYWYQQILGQGPKLLIQFQNNGVVDDSQLPKDRFSAERLKGVDSTLKIQPAKLEDSAVYLCASSPVAGGYEQYFGPGTRLTVT.

A word on this clone: In the same sample, other DNA sequences code for this CDR3. The rearrangement links TRBV30 to TRBJ1-5; 9 bases line up with TRBD1. V shed 2 bases, J shed 2 bases, and the junction held 1 base outside the gene matches. CDR3 length: 14 amino acids. Per the germline V gene, CDR1 is GTSNPN and CDR2 is SVGIG (reference sequence). The DNA for the CDR3 is TGTGCCTGGAGTAGGACAGGGGGCAATCAGCCCCAGCATTTT. Amino acid sequence: CAWSRTGGNQPQHF. Using reference TRBV30 and TRBJ1-5 for the parts outside the CDR3, the full variable domain is SQTIHQWPATLVQPVGSPLSLECTVEGTSNPNLYWYRQAAGRGLQLLFYSVGIGQISSEVPQNLSASRPQDRQFILSSKKLLLSDSGFYLCAWSRTGGNQPQHFGDGTRLSIL.

This chain links TRBV7-8 with TRBJ2-2; D perhaps matches TRBD1 (6 bases). This CDR3 is built from 16 residues. CDR1 and CDR2 (germline): SGHVS, FQNEAQ. Trimming removed 3 bases from V and 5 bases from J, with 16 bases in between. CDR3 sequence (DNA): TGTGCCAGCAGCTTCCAGGGGATTTTAGGGACCGGGGAGCTGTTTTTT. Translated: CASSFQGILGTGELFF.

This clone has just a few counts. The chain recombines TRBV19 with TRBJ1-5; D is uncertain. The V end was cut by 5 bases, the J end by 5 bases, with 16 bases between. Germline V gene sequence: CDR1 LNHDA, CDR2 SQIVND (reference sequence). This CDR3 region has 15 residues. The CDR3 reads CASSVQLWIDQPQHF. Here the CDR3 DNA reads TGTGCCAGTAGTGTCCAGTTATGGATCGATCAGCCCCAGCATTTT.